This section outlines one TCR beta chain sequence together with its context. Its antigen is unidentified. This entry is derived from a study of Ad26.COV2.S vaccination and SARS-CoV-2 variants. Study at large: Donor got 5x10^10 or 1x10^11 viral particles of Ad26.COV2.S.

Overall study results and limits: An underestimation of total T cell responses may have resulted from the TCR breadth and depth analyses. Participants given vaccine showed non-spike TCR breadth similar to that of placebo recipients.

The germline CDR1 and CDR2 sequences are SGHRS and YFSETQ. The CDR3 sequence is 14 residues long. The V end was cut by 0 bases, the J end by 7 bases, with 13 bases between. Specified treatment: around 19 received Ad26.COV2.S at low or high dose, single or two shots; several received placebo; per-sample allocation not given. Sampling was done on day 63 after the first vaccine or placebo injection. Sequenced by immunoSEQ multiplex PCR; TCRdb stores in-frame clones only, minus some. The sample lists 350,000 to 400,000 clones; around nine tenths were seen once. The receptor was derived from a person between 18 and 60 years old who received the Ad26.COV2.S COVID-19 vaccine or a placebo. The chain recombines TRBV5-1 with TRBJ1-2, with D unclear. Sample: peripheral blood, taken in a trial of Ad26.COV2.S vaccine versus placebo. CDR3 loop: CASSLGHDSAGYTF. In DNA form, the CDR3 reads TGCGCCAGCAGCTTGGGGCATGACTCTGCTGGCTACACCTTC.